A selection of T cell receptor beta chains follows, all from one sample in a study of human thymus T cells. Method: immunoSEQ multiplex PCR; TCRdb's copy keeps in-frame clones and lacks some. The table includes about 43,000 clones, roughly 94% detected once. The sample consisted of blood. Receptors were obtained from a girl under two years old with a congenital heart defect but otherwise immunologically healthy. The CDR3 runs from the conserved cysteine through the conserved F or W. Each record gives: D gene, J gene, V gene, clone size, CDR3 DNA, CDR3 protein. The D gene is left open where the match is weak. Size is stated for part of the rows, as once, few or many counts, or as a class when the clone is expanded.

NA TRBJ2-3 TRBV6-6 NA TGTGCCAGCTCAGGGTCGGGATTCCCGCACAGATATACGCAGTATTTT CASSGSGFPHRYTQYF
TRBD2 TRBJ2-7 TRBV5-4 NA TGTGCCAGCAGCTTGGGAGAAGGACTAGCCCTCCTGCGCTACGAGCAGTACTTC CASSLGEGLALLRYEQYF
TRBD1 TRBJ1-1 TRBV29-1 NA TGCAGCGTTGATAGGACAGGGTTGAACACTGAAGCTTTCTTT CSVDRTGLNTEAFF
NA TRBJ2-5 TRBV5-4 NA TGTGCCAGCAGCTTGGCCCTGACCTCGGAGACCCAGTACTTC CASSLALTSETQYF
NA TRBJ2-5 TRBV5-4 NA TGTGCCAGCAGCTTCGCGGACCGCCAAGAGACCCAGTACTTC CASSFADRQETQYF
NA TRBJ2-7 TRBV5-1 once TGCGCCAGCAGCCCCCAAGACCCCAGAGTATCGGAGCAGTACTTC CASSPQDPRVSEQYF
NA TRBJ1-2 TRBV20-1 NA TGCAGTGCTAGCCGACCTTTGGGCTACACCTTC CSASRPLGYTF
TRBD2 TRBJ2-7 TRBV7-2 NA TGTGCCAGCAGCCTTCGATCCGGGACTAGATCCTACGAGCAGTACTTC CASSLRSGTRSYEQYF
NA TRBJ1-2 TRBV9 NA TGTGCCAGCAGCGAGACCCCATTGGAAGTGCGGTTGTATGGCTACACCTTC CASSETPLEVRLYGYTF
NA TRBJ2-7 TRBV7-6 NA TGTGCCAGCAGTTGGACAGGCGGGAACGAGCAGTACTTC CASSWTGGNEQYF
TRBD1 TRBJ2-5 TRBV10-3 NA TGTGCCATCAGCCTTACAGGGGCAGAGACCCAGTACTTC CAISLTGAETQYF
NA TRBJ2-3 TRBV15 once TGTGCCACCAGCAGAGCACATCAGGGTTCAGATACGCAGTATTTT CATSRAHQGSDTQYF
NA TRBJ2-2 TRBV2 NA TGTGCCAGCAGTTCGCAGGGACCTACCGGGGAGCTGTTTTTT CASSSQGPTGELFF
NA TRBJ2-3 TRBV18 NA TGTGCCAGCTCACTAAGAGAAGATACGCAGTATTTT CASSLREDTQYF
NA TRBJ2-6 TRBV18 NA TGTGCCAGCTCTATAGATTACTCTGGGGCCAACGTCCTGACTTTC CASSIDYSGANVLTF
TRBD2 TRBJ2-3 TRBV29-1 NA TGCAGCGTTGATTGGTTTCTCGGCGGGAGGCGGGATACGCAGTATTTT CSVDWFLGGRRDTQYF
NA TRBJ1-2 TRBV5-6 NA TGTGCCAGCAGCTTGGACAGCTATGGCTACACCTTC CASSLDSYGYTF
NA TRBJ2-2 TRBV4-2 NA TGTGCCAGCAGCCAAGATCGGGGCGGGGAGCTGTTTTTT CASSQDRGGELFF
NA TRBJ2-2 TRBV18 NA TGTGCCAGCTCCCCGCACCGCCCCGGGGAGCTGTTTTTT CASSPHRPGELFF
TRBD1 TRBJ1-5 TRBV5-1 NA TGCGCCAGCAGCTTCCACGGGACAGGGCTTCATCAGCCCCAGCATTTT CASSFHGTGLHQPQHF
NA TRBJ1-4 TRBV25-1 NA TGTGCCAGCACGCGTACGGGGGGAAATGAAAAACTGTTTTTT CASTRTGGNEKLFF
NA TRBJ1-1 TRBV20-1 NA TGCAGTGCTATGGCCGACACTGAAGCTTTCTTT CSAMADTEAFF
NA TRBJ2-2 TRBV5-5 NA TGTGCCAGCAGCCGCGGTGGCGGGCCGATCACCGGGGAGCTGTTTTTT CASSRGGGPITGELFF
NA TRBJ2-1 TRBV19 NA TGTGCCAGTACTCCTTCCCGGGGCACCTACAATGAGCAGTTCTTC CASTPSRGTYNEQFF
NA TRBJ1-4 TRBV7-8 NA TGTGCCAGCAGCTTACCCCACCGGGGGGGGATTAATGAAAAACTGTTTTTT CASSLPHRGGINEKLFF
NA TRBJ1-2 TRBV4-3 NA TGCACCAGCAGCGCCCAGGGCATCTATGGCTACACCTTC CTSSAQGIYGYTF
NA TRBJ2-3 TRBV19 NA TGTGCCAGTAGTATTGCAACGGGCACAGATACGCAGTATTTT CASSIATGTDTQYF
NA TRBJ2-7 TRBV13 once TGTGCCAGCAGCTCGAGCCTGCTCCCCCTCTACGAGCAGTACTTC CASSSSLLPLYEQYF
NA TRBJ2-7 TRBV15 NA TGTGCCACCAGCACACGGACAGATTACGAGCAGTACTTC CATSTRTDYEQYF
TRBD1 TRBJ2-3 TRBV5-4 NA TGTGCCAGCAGCGGACTACAGGGGGGCACAGATACGCAGTATTTT CASSGLQGGTDTQYF
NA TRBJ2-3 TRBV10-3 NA TGTGCCATCAGTGTAGCAGGGGAGGATACGCAGTATTTT CAISVAGEDTQYF
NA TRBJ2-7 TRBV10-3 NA TGTGCCATCAGTGAGCCTTTAAGTGGATCCTACGAGCAGTACTTC CAISEPLSGSYEQYF
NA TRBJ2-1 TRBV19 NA TGTGCCAGTAACTCGGAAGCCTACAATGAGCAGTTCTTC CASNSEAYNEQFF
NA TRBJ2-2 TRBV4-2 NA TGTGCCAGCAGCCAAGATTCGGGGGCCGGGGAGCTGTTTTTT CASSQDSGAGELFF
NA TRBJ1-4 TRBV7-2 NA TGTGCCAGCAGCTTAGGCCAGTTTAATGAAAAACTGTTTTTT CASSLGQFNEKLFF
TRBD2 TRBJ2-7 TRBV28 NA TGTGCCAGCAGTTTCGACACTAGCGGATACGAGCAGTACTTC CASSFDTSGYEQYF
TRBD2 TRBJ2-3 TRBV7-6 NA TGTGCCAGCAGCTTACTTAGCGGGAGGGGGACAGATACGCAGTATTTT CASSLLSGRGTDTQYF
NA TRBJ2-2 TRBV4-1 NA TGCGCCAGCAGCCAATGGACAGTCCGAAACACCGGGGAGCTGTTTTTT CASSQWTVRNTGELFF
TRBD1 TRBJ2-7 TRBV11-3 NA TGTGCCAGCAGCCTGGGGACAGGGGATAAGCAGTACTTC CASSLGTGDKQYF
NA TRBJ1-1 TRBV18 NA TGTGCCAGCTCACCAGACGGGGGTTTGAACACTGAAGCTTTCTTT CASSPDGGLNTEAFF